Listed here is a single T cell receptor (beta chain). This sample is part of a study of control samples from healthy donors and cancer patients. Sequencing used immunoSEQ multiplex PCR; TCRdb keeps in-frame clones, though not all of them. This table has some 130,000 clones, about 90% appearing once. CDR1 and CDR2 (germline): MDHEN, SYDVKM. The germline V and J ends were trimmed by 5 bases and 10 bases, with 24 bases remaining between them. The CDR3 is 17 amino acids. The gene calls are TRBV28 and TRBJ1-6, with D unresolved. The receptor was isolated from a man aged 45-60 years with head and neck cancer. The sequenced sample was PBMCs. Here the CDR3 reads CASSLLFKSYSSSPLHF. CDR3 sequence (DNA): TGTGCCAGCAGTCTCCTCTTTAAGTCCTACAGTTCCTCACCCCTCCACTTT.